A single sample gave rise to the 28 T cell receptor beta chains below, sequenced in a study of T cell responses to AZD1222 COVID-19 vaccine. Sequencing used immunoSEQ multiplex PCR; TCRdb keeps in-frame clones, though not all of them. The data hold 95,000 to 150,000 clones, with 92% observed a single time. The sequences come from peripheral blood, collected 28 days after the second AZD1222 dose. Receptors originate from an adult who received the AZD1222 COVID-19 vaccine.

The J gene is TRBJ2-7, the V gene TRBV5-1, with 11 bases matching TRBD1. The CDR3 totals 16 residues. CDR1 is SGHRS and CDR2 is YFSETQ in the germline V gene. Germline trimming cut 4 bases from V and 5 bases from J; bases unmatched to any gene: 11. CDR3 loop: CASSEDRGPFDDEQYF. DNA of the CDR3: TGCGCCAGCAGCGAGGACAGGGGGCCCTTTGACGACGAGCAGTACTTC. The full variable domain, with the rest looked up from reference TRBV5-1 and TRBJ2-7, is KAGVTQTPRYLIKTRGQQVTLSCSPISGHRSVSWYQQTPGQGLQFLFEYFSETQRNKGNFPGRFSGRQFSNSRSEMNVSTLELGDSALYLCASSEDRGPFDDEQYFGPGTRLTVT.

Points on this clone: A junction boundary mismatches the germline segment, possibly from a read error. This same CDR3 is encoded by further DNA sequences in the sample. J is TRBJ1-2 and V is TRBV7-2; D ambiguous. Germline V CDR1 and CDR2: SGHTA, FQGNSA. This CDR3 comprises 13 residues. CDR3 region: CASSLAVNYGYTF. The CDR3 DNA sequence: TGTGCCAGCAGCCTAGCGGTTAACTATGGCTACACCTTC.

This clone came up once. This chain connects TRBV11-1 to TRBJ2-1, with D perhaps assigned TRBD1 or TRBD2 (5 bases each). The CDR3 contains 14 residues. Germline V lookup: CDR1 SGHAT, CDR2 FQDESV (reference sequence). V lost 3 bases and J lost 2, with 8 bases in between. DNA of the CDR3: TGTGCCAGCAGCTTGGGGGAAGCCTACAATGAGCAGTTCTTC. Protein: CASSLGEAYNEQFF.

The rearrangement links TRBV11-3 to TRBJ2-1; D remains unclear. The CDR3 sequence is 14 residues long. Trimming removed 4 bases from V and 1 base from J, with 8 bases in between. Per the germline V gene, CDR1 is SGHNT and CDR2 is YENEEA. The DNA of the CDR3 is TGTGCCAGCAGCTCCATCGGATCCTACAATGAGCAGTTCTTC. This gives the protein CASSSIGSYNEQFF.

This clone appeared once. The gene calls are TRBV7-9 and TRBJ1-2, with 7 bases fitting TRBD1. The CDR3 is 13 amino acids. Losses at the gene ends were 1 base for V and 6 bases for J; bases not matched to a gene: 2. CDR1 and CDR2 (germline): SEHNR, FQNEAQ (reference sequence). CDR3 loop: CASSLGDRHGYTF. The CDR3 coding sequence is TGTGCCAGCAGCTTAGGGGACAGACATGGCTACACCTTC.

This chain uses TRBV27 with TRBJ2-1, with 10 bases that match TRBD2. Germline V CDR1 and CDR2: MNHEY, SMNVEV (reference sequence). Trimming took 3 bases from V and 8 from J; bases not matched to a gene: 10. There are 16 residues in the CDR3. Written as DNA, the CDR3 is TGTGCCAGCAGTTTTTTAATTACTAGCGGGATCGATGAGCAGTTCTTC. Protein: CASSFLITSGIDEQFF.

The chain uses TRBV18 and TRBJ2-1, with D maybe TRBD2 (6 bases). The V gene lost 3 bases and the J gene lost 9 bases, with 12 bases spanning the gap. Germline CDR1 is KGHSH and CDR2 is LQKENI. The CDR3 runs 13 residues. CDR3 amino acids: CASSPGGPTEQFF. CDR3 DNA sequence: TGTGCCAGCTCACCCGGGGGTCCGACTGAGCAGTTCTTC. Filled out from reference TRBV18 and TRBJ2-1, the complete variable domain reads NAGVMQNPRHLVRRRGQEARLRCSPMKGHSHVYWYRQLPEEGLKFMVYLQKENIIDESGMPKERFSAEFPKEGPSILRIQQVVRGDSAAYFCASSPGGPTEQFFGPGTRLTVL.

The chain uses TRBV7-2 and TRBJ1-2, with D unclear. Trimming removed 1 base at V and 3 bases at J, with 12 bases between. The CDR3 has 15 amino acids. Looked up from germline, CDR1 is SGHTA and CDR2 is FQGNSA. In nucleotides, the CDR3 is TGTGCCAGCAGCTTAGGAGGTGGGGAAGACTATGGCTACACCTTC. Translated: CASSLGGGEDYGYTF. The whole variable domain, remainder taken from reference TRBV7-2 and TRBJ1-2, is GAGVSQSPSNKVTEKGKDVELRCDPISGHTALYWYRQSLGQGLEFLIYFQGNSAPDKSGLPSDRFSAERTGGSVSTLTIQRTQQEDSAVYLCASSLGGGEDYGYTFGSGTRLTVV.

The V call is TRBV7-9, the J call TRBJ2-1; 12 nucleotides match TRBD2. This CDR3 region has 15 residues. Trimming at V came to 2 bases and at J to 6 bases, leaving 2 bases not matched to a gene. Germline assignment: CDR1 SEHNR and CDR2 FQNEAQ (reference sequence). This CDR3 reads CASSLLAGGANEQFF. Written as DNA, the CDR3 is TGTGCCAGCAGCTTACTAGCGGGAGGGGCCAATGAGCAGTTCTTC.

CDR3 DNA sequence: TGTGCCAGCAGTGAATACCGAGACAGAGGGCCCCAGCATTTT. Encoded protein: CASSEYRDRGPQHF. V gene TRBV25-1 combines with J gene TRBJ1-5, with D perhaps TRBD1 (5 bases). From germline, CDR1 is MGHDK and CDR2 SYGVNS. The CDR3 totals 14 residues. V gave up 0 bases and J gave up 9 bases, with 12 bases separating them.

The V call is TRBV6-1, the J call TRBJ1-2; a possible D gene is TRBD1 (6 bases). Germline V lookup: CDR1 MNHNS, CDR2 SASEGT. Deletions cut 3 bases from V and 10 bases from J, with 21 bases between. This CDR3 has 15 amino acids. CDR3 protein: CASSEDSTVSLDYTF. The CDR3 DNA reads as TGTGCCAGCAGTGAGGACAGCACAGTGTCATTAGACTACACCTTC.

The table lists this clone with a few counts. This specimen includes other DNA sequences encoding the same CDR3. The chain links TRBV5-1 to TRBJ2-7; D is unresolved. The CDR3 length is 11 residues. Trimming cost V 4 bases and J 3 bases, with 5 bases left between them. The V gene's germline CDR1 is SGHRS and CDR2 YFSETQ. The CDR3 loop reads CASSLDYEQYF. The CDR3 region has the DNA TGCGCCAGCAGCCTAGACTACGAGCAGTACTTC.

V and J are TRBV16 and TRBJ1-1, with 9 bases fitting TRBD1. This CDR3 has 17 amino acids. Germline assignment: CDR1 KGHSY and CDR2 FQNENV. V shed 4 bases, J shed 2 bases, and the junction held 11 bases outside the gene matches. Here the CDR3 reads CASSRMGQGKPNTEAFF. CDR3 in DNA: TGTGCCAGCAGCCGAATGGGACAGGGAAAACCCAACACTGAAGCTTTCTTT.

A word on this clone: Other DNA sequences in this sample translate to the same CDR3. The V and J genes are TRBV21-1 and TRBJ2-2. TRBV21-1 is a known pseudogene. The CDR3 has 15 amino acids. The CDR3 DNA reads TGTGCCAGCAGCAGTATTGACCACACGGCCGGGGAGCTGTTTTTT. It encodes CASSSIDHTAGELFF.

The chain joins TRBV5-1 to TRBJ2-3; maybe TRBD2 (5 bases). Germline lookup yields CDR1 SGHRS and CDR2 YFSETQ. The V gene lost 0 bases and the J gene lost 0 bases, with 14 bases spanning the gap. This CDR3 region has 17 residues. CDR3 sequence: CASSLALPGSSTDTQYF. CDR3 nucleotide sequence: TGCGCCAGCAGCTTGGCCCTCCCGGGATCTAGCACAGATACGCAGTATTTT.

The J gene is TRBJ1-1, the V gene TRBV19; the D is unclear. With 5 bases removed from V and 0 bases from J, the gap between germline ends came to 10 bases. This CDR3 region has 14 residues. Germline CDR1 is LNHDA and CDR2 is SQIVND (reference sequence). The CDR3 here is CASSSDIMNTEAFF. As DNA, the CDR3 is TGTGCCAGTAGTTCCGACATAATGAACACTGAAGCTTTCTTT.

J is TRBJ1-1 and V is TRBV20-1; D gene ambiguous. V shed 3 bases and J shed 4 bases, with 6 bases lying between them. There are 11 residues in the CDR3. The germline V gene has CDR1 DFQATT and CDR2 SNEGSKA (reference sequence). The CDR3 here is CSARESTEAFF. For the CDR3, the DNA is TGCAGTGCTAGGGAAAGCACTGAAGCTTTCTTT.

The V call is TRBV6-5, the J call TRBJ2-7, with 9 bases matching TRBD1. Germline trimming cut 10 bases from V and 1 base from J; bases unmatched to any gene: 8. The CDR3 loop spans 14 amino acids. CDR1 and CDR2 (germline): MNHEY, SVGAGI. The CDR3 DNA is TGTGCCACTGGACAGGGGCAGCCATCCTACGAGCAGTACTTC. Translated: CATGQGQPSYEQYF.

The chain has TRBV9 and TRBJ2-3; unclear D gene. There are 12 residues in the CDR3. Trimming removed 7 bases from V and 8 bases from J, with 14 bases in between. Germline CDR1 is SGDLS and CDR2 is YYNGEE. The CDR3 protein is CASGSGLGTQYF. The CDR3 DNA reads as TGTGCCAGCGGTTCGGGCTTGGGTACGCAGTATTTT.

The chain uses TRBV28 and TRBJ1-4; D might be TRBD1 (5 bases). The CDR3 has 17 residues. V was pared by 2 bases and J by 7 bases, with 20 bases between. Germline CDR1 is MDHEN and CDR2 is SYDVKM. Written as DNA, the CDR3 is TGTGCCAGCAGTTTAACCAGGGATGGTTTGAGGGCTGAAAAACTGTTTTTT. Its protein product is CASSLTRDGLRAEKLFF.

J is TRBJ1-1 and V is TRBV18, with 7 positions matching TRBD1. Unmatched junction bases numbered 5, after V lost 3 bases and J lost 1 base. The germline V gene encodes CDR1 KGHSH and CDR2 LQKENI. The CDR3 is 15 residues long. CDR3 sequence: CASSPETGPNTEAFF. CDR3 nucleotide sequence: TGTGCCAGCTCACCCGAGACAGGGCCGAACACTGAAGCTTTCTTT.

The J gene is TRBJ2-2, the V gene TRBV18; 9 nucleotides line up with TRBD2. V lost 3 bases to trimming and J lost 1 base; unmatched junction nucleotides: 3. Germline V gene sequence: CDR1 KGHSH, CDR2 LQKENI. This CDR3 has 16 residues. The CDR3 DNA follows: TGTGCCAGCTCACCCCTAGCGGGGATGAACACCGGGGAGCTGTTTTTT. It yields the protein CASSPLAGMNTGELFF. Full variable domain (rest looked up from reference TRBV18 and TRBJ2-2): NAGVMQNPRHLVRRRGQEARLRCSPMKGHSHVYWYRQLPEEGLKFMVYLQKENIIDESGMPKERFSAEFPKEGPSILRIQQVVRGDSAAYFCASSPLAGMNTGELFFGEGSRLTVL.

V is TRBV14 and J is TRBJ2-2, with D hard to call. Germline CDR1 and CDR2: SGHDN and FVKESK. V was shortened by 0 bases and J by 6 bases, with 11 bases between the two germline ends. The CDR3 extends over 15 amino acids. CDR3 region: CASSQEEFPAGELFF. CDR3 bases: TGTGCCAGCAGCCAAGAAGAATTCCCTGCCGGGGAGCTGTTTTTT.

The chain combines TRBV6-6 with TRBJ1-4; no reliable D call. Germline CDR1 reads MNHNY; CDR2 reads SVGAGI (reference sequence). The length of the CDR3 is 16 residues. The germline V and J ends were trimmed by 5 bases and 0 bases, with 13 bases remaining between them. The CDR3, as DNA: TGTGCCAGCAGTCGATTGGGCCCGGCAACTAATGAAAAACTGTTTTTT. Protein: CASSRLGPATNEKLFF.

The chain combines TRBV30 with TRBJ1-1; maybe TRBD1 (5 bases). Trimming removed 2 bases from V and 1 base from J, with 17 bases in between. The CDR3 extends over 16 amino acids. Germline V gives CDR1 GTSNPN, CDR2 SVGIG (reference sequence). The CDR3 protein is CAWSPYLRGRNTEAFF. The DNA for the CDR3 is TGTGCCTGGAGTCCTTACCTAAGGGGTAGGAACACTGAAGCTTTCTTT.

This chain uses TRBV18 with TRBJ1-3; possibly TRBD1 for D (6 bases). With 2 bases removed from V and 8 bases from J, the gap between germline ends came to 13 bases. CDR1 is KGHSH, CDR2 LQKENI, per germline. This CDR3 region has 14 residues. CDR3 nucleotide sequence: TGTGCCAGCTCACCAAGGGGGTTCGGTGACACCATATATTTT. It codes for CASSPRGFGDTIYF.

The chain carries TRBV5-4 and TRBJ1-2; a weak D match, TRBD1 (5 bases). The CDR3 spans 16 residues. V was clipped by 0 bases and J by 4 bases, with 16 bases between them. Germline values: CDR1 SGHNT, CDR2 YYREEE (reference sequence). The CDR3, as DNA: TGTGCCAGCAGCTTGGATTCGGGACTTCAGGGCTATGGCTACACCTTC. Its translation is CASSLDSGLQGYGYTF.

This chain connects TRBV5-1 to TRBJ1-1; TRBD1 is a possible D gene (6 bases). Trimming took 3 bases from V and 2 from J, leaving 11 bases between them. CDR1 is SGHRS, CDR2 YFSETQ, per germline. This CDR3 is 14 amino acids long. CDR3 DNA: TGCGCCAGCAGCTCTACAGGGTATAACACTGAAGCTTTCTTT. Its translation: CASSSTGYNTEAFF.